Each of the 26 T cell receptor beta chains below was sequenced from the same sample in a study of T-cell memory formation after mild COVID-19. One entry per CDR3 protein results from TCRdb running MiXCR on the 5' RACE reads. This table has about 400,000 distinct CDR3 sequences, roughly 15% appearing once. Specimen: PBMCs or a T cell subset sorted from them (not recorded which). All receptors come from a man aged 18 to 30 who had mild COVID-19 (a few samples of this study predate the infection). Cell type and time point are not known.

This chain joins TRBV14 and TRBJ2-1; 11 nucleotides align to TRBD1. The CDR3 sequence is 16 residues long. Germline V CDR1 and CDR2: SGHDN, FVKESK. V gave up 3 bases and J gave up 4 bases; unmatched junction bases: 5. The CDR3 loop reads CASSHFGTGGYNEQFF. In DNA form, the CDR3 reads TGTGCCAGCAGCCATTTCGGGACAGGGGGATACAATGAGCAGTTCTTC. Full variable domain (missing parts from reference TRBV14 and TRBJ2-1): EAGVTQFPSHSVIEKGQTVTLRCDPISGHDNLYWYRRVMGKEIKFLLHFVKESKQDESGMPNNRFLAERTGGTYSTLKVQPAELEDSGVYFCASSHFGTGGYNEQFFGPGTRLTVL.

CDR3 nucleotides: TGTGCCAGCAGCTTAACGCAGGGGACCAAGACCCAGTACTTC. Protein product: CASSLTQGTKTQYF. The genes are TRBV7-2 and TRBJ2-5; weak D call: TRBD1 (6 bases). The germline V gene encodes CDR1 SGHTA and CDR2 FQGNSA. V gave up 2 bases and J gave up 6 bases, with 13 bases separating them. There are 14 residues in the CDR3.

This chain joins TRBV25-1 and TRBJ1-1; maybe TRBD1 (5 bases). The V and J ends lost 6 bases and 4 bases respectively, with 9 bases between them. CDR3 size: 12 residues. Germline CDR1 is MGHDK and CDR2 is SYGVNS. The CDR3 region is CASSDGGTEAFF. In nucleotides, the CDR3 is TGTGCCAGCAGCGACGGGGGCACTGAAGCTTTCTTT.

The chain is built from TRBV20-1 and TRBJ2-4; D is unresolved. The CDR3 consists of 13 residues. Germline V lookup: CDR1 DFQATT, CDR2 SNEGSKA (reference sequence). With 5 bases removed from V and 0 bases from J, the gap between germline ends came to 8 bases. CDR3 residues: CSAPGRAKNIQYF. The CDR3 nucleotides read TGCAGTGCTCCCGGGCGAGCCAAAAACATTCAGTACTTC.

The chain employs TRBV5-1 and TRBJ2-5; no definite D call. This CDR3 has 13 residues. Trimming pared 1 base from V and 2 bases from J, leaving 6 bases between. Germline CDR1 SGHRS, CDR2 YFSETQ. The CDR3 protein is CASSLLLQETQYF. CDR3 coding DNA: TGCGCCAGCAGCTTGTTGTTACAAGAGACCCAGTACTTC.

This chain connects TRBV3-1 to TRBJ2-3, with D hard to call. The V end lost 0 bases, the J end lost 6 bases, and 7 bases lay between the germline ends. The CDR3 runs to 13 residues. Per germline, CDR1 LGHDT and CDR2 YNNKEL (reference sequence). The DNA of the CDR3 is TGTGCCAGCAGCCAAGATACAGCGGATACGCAGTATTTT. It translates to CASSQDTADTQYF.

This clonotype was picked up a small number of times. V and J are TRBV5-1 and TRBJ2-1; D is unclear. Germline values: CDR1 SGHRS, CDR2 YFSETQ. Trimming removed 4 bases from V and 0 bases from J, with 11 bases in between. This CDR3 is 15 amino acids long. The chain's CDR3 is CASSPNRGSYNEQFF. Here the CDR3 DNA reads TGCGCCAGCAGCCCGAACAGAGGCTCCTACAATGAGCAGTTCTTC.

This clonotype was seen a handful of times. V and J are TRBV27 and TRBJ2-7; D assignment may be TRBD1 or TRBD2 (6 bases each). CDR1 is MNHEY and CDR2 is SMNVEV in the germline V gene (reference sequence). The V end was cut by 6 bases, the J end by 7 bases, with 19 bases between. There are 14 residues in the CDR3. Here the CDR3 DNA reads TGTGCCAGCAGGAACTCCAGGGGCCGGGGGGAGCAGTACTTC. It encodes CASRNSRGRGEQYF.

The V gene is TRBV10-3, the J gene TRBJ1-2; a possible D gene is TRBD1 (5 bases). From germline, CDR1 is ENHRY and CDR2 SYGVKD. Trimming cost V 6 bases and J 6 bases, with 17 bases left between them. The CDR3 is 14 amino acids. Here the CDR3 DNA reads TGTGCCATCAGATCGGGACTGGACGGGGATGGCTACACCTTC. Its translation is CAIRSGLDGDGYTF.

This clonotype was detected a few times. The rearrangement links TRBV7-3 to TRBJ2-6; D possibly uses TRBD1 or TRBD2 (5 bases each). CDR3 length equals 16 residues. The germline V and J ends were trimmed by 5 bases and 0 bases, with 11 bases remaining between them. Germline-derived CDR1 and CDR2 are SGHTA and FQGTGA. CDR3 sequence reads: CASSQGRRSGANVLTF. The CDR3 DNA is TGTGCCAGCAGCCAGGGACGGCGCTCTGGGGCCAACGTCCTGACTTTC.

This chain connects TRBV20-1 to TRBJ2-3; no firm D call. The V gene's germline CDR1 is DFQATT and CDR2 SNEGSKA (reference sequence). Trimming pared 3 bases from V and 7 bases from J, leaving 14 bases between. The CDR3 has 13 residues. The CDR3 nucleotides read TGCAGTGCTAGGCTAGTGGGTCTAAATACGCAGTATTTT. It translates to CSARLVGLNTQYF.

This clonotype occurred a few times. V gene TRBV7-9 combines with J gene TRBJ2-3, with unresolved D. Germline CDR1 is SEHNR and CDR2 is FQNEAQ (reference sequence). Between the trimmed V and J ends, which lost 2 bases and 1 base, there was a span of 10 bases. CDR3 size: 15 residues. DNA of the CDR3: TGTGCCAGCAGCTTACAGCGCCTTCGCACAGATACGCAGTATTTT. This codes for CASSLQRLRTDTQYF. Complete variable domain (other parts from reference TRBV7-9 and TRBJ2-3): DTGVSQNPRHKITKRGQNVTFRCDPISEHNRLYWYRQTLGQGPEFLTYFQNEAQLEKSRLLSDRFSAERPKGSFSTLEIQRTEQGDSAMYLCASSLQRLRTDTQYFGPGTRLTVL.

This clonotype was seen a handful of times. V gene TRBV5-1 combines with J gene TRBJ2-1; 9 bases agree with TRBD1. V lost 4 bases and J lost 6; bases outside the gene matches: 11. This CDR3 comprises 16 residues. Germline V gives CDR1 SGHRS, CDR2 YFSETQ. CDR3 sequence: CASSPRRGQGPNEQFF. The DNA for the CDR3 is TGCGCCAGCAGCCCCCGGCGGGGACAGGGACCCAATGAGCAGTTCTTC.

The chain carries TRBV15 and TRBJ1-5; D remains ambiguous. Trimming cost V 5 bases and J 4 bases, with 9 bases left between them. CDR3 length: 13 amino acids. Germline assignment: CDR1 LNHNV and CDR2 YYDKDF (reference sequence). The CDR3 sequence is CATSGVNNQPQHF. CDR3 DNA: TGTGCCACCAGCGGCGTAAATAATCAGCCCCAGCATTTT.

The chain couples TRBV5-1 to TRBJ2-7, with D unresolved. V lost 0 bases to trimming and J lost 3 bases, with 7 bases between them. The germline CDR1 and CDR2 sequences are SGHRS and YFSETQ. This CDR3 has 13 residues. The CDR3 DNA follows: TGCGCCAGCAGCTTGGAGATAAGCTACGAGCAGTACTTC. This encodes CASSLEISYEQYF.

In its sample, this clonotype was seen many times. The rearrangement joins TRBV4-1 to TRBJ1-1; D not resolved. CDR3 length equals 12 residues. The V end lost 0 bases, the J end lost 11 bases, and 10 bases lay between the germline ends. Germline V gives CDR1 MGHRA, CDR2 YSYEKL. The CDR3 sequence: CASSQDWQAAFF. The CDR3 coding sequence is TGCGCCAGCAGCCAAGATTGGCAGGCGGCTTTCTTT.

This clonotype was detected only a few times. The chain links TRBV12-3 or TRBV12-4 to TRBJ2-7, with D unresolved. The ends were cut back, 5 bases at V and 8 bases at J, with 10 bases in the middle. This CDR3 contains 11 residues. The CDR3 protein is CASSEQYQQYF. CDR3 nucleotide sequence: TGTGCCAGCAGTGAACAGTACCAGCAGTACTTC.

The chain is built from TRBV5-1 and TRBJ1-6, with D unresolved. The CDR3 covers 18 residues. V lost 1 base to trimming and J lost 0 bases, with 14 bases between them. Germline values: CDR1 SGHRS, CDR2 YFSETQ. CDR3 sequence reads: CASSLYRPGSSYNSPLHF. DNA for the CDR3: TGCGCCAGCAGCTTGTACCGTCCGGGAAGCTCCTATAATTCACCCCTCCACTTT.

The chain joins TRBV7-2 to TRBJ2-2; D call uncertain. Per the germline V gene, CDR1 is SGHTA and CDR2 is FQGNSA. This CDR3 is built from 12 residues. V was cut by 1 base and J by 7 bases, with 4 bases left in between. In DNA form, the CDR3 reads TGTGCCAGCAGCTTAGATGGCGGGGAGCTGTTTTTT. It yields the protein CASSLDGGELFF.

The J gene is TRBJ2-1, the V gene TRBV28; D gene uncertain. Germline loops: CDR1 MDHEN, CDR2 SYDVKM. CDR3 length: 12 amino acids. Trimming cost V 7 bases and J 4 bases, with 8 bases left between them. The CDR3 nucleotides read TGTGCCAGCACCTCCGAATACAATGAGCAGTTCTTC. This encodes CASTSEYNEQFF.

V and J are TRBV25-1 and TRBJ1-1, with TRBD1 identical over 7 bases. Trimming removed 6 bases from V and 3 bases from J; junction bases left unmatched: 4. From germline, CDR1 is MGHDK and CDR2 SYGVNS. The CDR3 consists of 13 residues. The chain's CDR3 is CASRRGLDTEAFF. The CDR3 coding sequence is TGTGCCAGCAGGAGGGGGCTAGACACTGAAGCTTTCTTT.

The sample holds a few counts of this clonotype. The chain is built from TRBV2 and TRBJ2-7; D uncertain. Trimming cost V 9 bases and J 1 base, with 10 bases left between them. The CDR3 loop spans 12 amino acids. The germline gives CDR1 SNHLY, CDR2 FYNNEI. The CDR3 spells CASAGESYEQYV. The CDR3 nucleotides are TGTGCCAGTGCAGGCGAGTCCTACGAGCAGTACGTC.

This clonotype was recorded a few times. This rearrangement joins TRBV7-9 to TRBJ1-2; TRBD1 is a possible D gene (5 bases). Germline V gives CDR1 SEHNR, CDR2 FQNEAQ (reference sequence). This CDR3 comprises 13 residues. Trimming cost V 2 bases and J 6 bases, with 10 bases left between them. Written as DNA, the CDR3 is TGTGCCAGCAGCTTACAGGGATGGGATGGCTACACCTTC. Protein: CASSLQGWDGYTF.

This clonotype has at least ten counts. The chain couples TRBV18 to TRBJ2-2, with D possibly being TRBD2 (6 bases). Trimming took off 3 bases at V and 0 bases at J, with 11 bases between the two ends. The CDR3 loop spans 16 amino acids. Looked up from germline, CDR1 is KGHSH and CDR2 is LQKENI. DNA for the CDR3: TGTGCCAGCTCACCGGTAGCGGTCGCGAACACCGGGGAGCTGTTTTTT. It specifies CASSPVAVANTGELFF.

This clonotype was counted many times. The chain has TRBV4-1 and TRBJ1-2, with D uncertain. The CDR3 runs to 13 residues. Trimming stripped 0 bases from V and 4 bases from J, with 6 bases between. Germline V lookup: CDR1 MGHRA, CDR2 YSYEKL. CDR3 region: CASSQEGSYGYTF. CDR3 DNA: TGCGCCAGCAGCCAAGAGGGTAGCTATGGCTACACCTTC.

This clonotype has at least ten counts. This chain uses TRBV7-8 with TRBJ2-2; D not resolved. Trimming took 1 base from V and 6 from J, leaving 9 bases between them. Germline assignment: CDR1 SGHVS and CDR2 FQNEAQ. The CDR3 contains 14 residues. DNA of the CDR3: TGTGCCAGCAGCTTAGATTGGGTTGCCGGGGAGCTGTTTTTT. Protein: CASSLDWVAGELFF.